This T cell receptor beta chain was recovered during a study of T cell responses to AZD1222 COVID-19 vaccine. Notes on the study in general: CD4 TCRs linked to vaccination spanned spike, dominating at 160-218 and 743-854. Donors, mostly white British, included more females; clonal diversity was possibly underestimated. Recipients of AZD1222 seropositive at baseline numbered only 5 or 6.

Germline CDR1 reads MNHNY; CDR2 reads SVGAGI (reference sequence). Trimming stripped 5 bases from V and 4 bases from J, with 29 bases between. This CDR3 has 19 residues. Measured with immunoSEQ multiplex PCR; TCRdb has only the in-frame clones, and not every one. The sample has approximately 120,000 clones, approximately 90% seen once. This clone has only one observation. Its matching antigen is unknown. The starting material was peripheral blood, obtained on day 0 of AZD1222 vaccination. The chain uses TRBV6-6 and TRBJ1-2; the D is unclear. This sequence originates from an adult in good health. CDR3 nucleotide sequence: TGTGCCAGCAGTCAGCGATCGACTGGAAGGCTCCTTTTCGGCTATGGCTACACCTTC. This gives the protein CASSQRSTGRLLFGYGYTF.